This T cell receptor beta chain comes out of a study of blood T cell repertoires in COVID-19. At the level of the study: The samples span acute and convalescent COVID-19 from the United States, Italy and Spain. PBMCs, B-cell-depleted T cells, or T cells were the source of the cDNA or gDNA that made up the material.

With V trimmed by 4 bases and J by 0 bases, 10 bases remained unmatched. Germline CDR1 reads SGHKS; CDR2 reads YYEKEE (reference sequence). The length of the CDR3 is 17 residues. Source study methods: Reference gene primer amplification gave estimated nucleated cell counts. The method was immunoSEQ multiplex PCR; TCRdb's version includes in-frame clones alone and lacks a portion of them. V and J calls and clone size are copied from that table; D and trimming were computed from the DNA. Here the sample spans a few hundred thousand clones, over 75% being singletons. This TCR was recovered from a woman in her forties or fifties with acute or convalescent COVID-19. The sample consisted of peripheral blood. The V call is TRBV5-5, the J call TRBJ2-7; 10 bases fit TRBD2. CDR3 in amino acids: CASSRASPSGSSYEQYF. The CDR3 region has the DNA TGTGCCAGCAGCCGAGCCTCCCCTAGCGGGAGCTCCTACGAGCAGTACTTC.